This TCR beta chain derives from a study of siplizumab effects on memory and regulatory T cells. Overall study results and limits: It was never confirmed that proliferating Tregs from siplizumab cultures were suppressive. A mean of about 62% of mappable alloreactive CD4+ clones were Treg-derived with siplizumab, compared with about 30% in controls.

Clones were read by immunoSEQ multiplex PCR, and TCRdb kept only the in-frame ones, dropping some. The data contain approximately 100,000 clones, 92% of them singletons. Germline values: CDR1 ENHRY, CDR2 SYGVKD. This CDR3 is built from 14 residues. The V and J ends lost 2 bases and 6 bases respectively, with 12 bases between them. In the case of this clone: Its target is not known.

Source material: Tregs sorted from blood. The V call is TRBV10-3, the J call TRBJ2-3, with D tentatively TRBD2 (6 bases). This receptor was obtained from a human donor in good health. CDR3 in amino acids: CAISETAGKDTQYF. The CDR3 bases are TGTGCCATCAGTGAGACCGCGGGGAAGGATACGCAGTATTTT.